The 7 T cell receptor beta chains given below trace back to one sample, sequenced in a study of cytomegalovirus exposure and HLA in healthy donors. The PCR employed 60 Vbeta primers together with 13 Jbeta primers. Data came from immunoSEQ multiplex PCR; TCRdb stores just in-frame clones and leaves some out. The repertoire holds about 120,000 clones, with 74% as singletons. What was sequenced was PBMCs. The receptors come from a woman between 45 and 60 years old in good health and CMV-seropositive.

This chain connects TRBV27 to TRBJ2-7; D is perhaps TRBD2 (6 bases). V was shortened by 7 bases and J by 2 bases, with 15 bases between the two germline ends. The CDR3 contains 14 residues. Germline V gives CDR1 MNHEY, CDR2 SMNVEV (reference sequence). The chain's CDR3 is CASKTSLPAYEQYF. The CDR3 DNA sequence: TGTGCCAGCAAAACTAGCCTGCCAGCCTACGAGCAGTACTTC.

The chain links TRBV18 to TRBJ1-1; tentative D call: TRBD1 (5 bases). The CDR3 totals 15 residues. Per the germline V gene, CDR1 is KGHSH and CDR2 is LQKENI. The V end lost 1 base, the J end lost 1 base, and 10 bases lay between the germline ends. CDR3 loop: CASSPQRQTNTEAFF. CDR3 sequence (DNA): TGTGCCAGCTCACCACAGCGACAGACGAACACTGAAGCTTTCTTT.

J is TRBJ2-1 and V is TRBV28; 9 nucleotides agree with TRBD1. Germline V CDR1 and CDR2: MDHEN, SYDVKM. The CDR3 length is 17 residues. With 8 bases clipped from V and 2 bases from J, the junction kept 13 bases outside the gene matches. The CDR3, as DNA: TGTGCCAGCCCCCCCCCGGTAGGGACAGGGACCTACAATGAGCAGTTCTTC. Translated: CASPPPVGTGTYNEQFF.

The chain employs TRBV5-1 and TRBJ2-7; tentative D call: TRBD2 (5 bases). Germline assignment: CDR1 SGHRS and CDR2 YFSETQ. This CDR3 has 15 residues. Trimming removed 2 bases from V and 0 bases from J, with 12 bases in between. This chain's CDR3 is CASSFGSGSSYEQYF. The CDR3 region has the DNA TGCGCCAGCAGCTTTGGGAGCGGTAGCTCCTACGAGCAGTACTTC.

Notes on this clone: This probably arose from a read error, given a far larger clone one base away. The CDR3 is CASRGGTIYEQYF. In DNA, the CDR3 is TGTGCCAGCCGTGGTGGGACTATCTACGAGCAGTACTTC. The rearrangement joins TRBV6-1 to TRBJ2-5; 7 bases are a match to TRBD2. The J call is in doubt because the DNA end fits TRBJ2-7 better. The CDR3 has 13 residues. CDR1 and CDR2 from the germline V gene are MNHNS and SASEGT.

The V call is TRBV4-3, the J call TRBJ1-4; 10 bases line up with TRBD1. CDR1 LGHNA and CDR2 YSLEER come from the germline V gene. Germline trimming cut 1 base from V and 7 bases from J; bases unmatched to any gene: 3. CDR3 length: 15 residues. The CDR3, as DNA: TGCGCCAGCAGCCAAGCGGGGACAGGGGTTGAAAAACTGTTTTTT. Protein product: CASSQAGTGVEKLFF.

V usage is TRBV28 and J usage is TRBJ1-5; 7 bases match TRBD1. V dropped 5 bases and J dropped 3; count of bases not matched to a gene: 7. The CDR3 has 15 residues. Germline V CDR1 and CDR2: MDHEN, SYDVKM. For the CDR3, the DNA is TGTGCCAGCAGTCTTACAGGGGTTAACAATCAGCCCCAGCATTTT. Translation gives CASSLTGVNNQPQHF.